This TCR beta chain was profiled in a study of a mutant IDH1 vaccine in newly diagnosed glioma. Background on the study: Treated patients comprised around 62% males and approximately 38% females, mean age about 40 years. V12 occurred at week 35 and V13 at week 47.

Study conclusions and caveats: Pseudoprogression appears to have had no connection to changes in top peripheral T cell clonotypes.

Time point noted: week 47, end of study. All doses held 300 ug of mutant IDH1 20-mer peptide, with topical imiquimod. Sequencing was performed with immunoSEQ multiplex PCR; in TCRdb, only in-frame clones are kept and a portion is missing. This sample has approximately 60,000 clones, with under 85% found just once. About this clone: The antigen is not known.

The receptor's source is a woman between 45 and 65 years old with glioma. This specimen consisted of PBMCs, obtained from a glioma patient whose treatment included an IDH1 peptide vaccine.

CDR3 sequence reads: CASSPSLGGYYNEQFF. The CDR3 coding sequence is TGTGCCAGCAGTCCGAGTTTGGGGGGGTACTACAATGAGCAGTTCTTC. The rearrangement links TRBV9 to TRBJ2-1; 7 nucleotides align to TRBD2. The CDR3 spans 16 residues. Germline V gene sequence: CDR1 SGDLS, CDR2 YYNGEE. The ends lost 5 bases at V and 3 bases at J; junction bases unmatched: 11. Complete variable domain (other parts from reference TRBV9 and TRBJ2-1): DSGVTQTPKHLITATGQRVTLRCSPRSGDLSVYWYQQSLDQGLQFLIQYYNGEERAKGNILERFSAQQFPDLHSELNLSSLELGDSALYFCASSPSLGGYYNEQFFGPGTRLTVL.